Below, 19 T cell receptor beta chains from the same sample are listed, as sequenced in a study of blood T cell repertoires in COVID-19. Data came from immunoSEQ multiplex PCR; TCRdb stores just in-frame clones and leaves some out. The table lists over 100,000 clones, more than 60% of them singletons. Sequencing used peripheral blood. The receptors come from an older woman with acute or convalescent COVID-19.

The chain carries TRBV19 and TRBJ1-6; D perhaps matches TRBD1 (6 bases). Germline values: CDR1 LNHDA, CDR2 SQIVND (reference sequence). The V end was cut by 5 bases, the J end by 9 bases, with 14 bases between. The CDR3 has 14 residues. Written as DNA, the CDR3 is TGTGCCAGTAGTCCGGGGGGCTCCGGTTCACCCCTCCACTTT. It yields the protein CASSPGGSGSPLHF.

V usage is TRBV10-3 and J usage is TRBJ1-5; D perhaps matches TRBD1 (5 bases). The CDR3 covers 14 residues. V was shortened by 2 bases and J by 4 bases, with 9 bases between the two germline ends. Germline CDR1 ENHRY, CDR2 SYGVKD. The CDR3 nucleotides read TGTGCCATCAGTGAGGGTCAGGGAAATCAGCCCCAGCATTTT. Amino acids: CAISEGQGNQPQHF.

The CDR3 sequence is CASQTLGELGYTF. DNA for the CDR3: TGTGCCAGTCAGACCCTCGGGGAGCTTGGCTACACCTTC. The chain links TRBV19 to TRBJ1-2; no definite D call. The CDR3 extends over 13 amino acids. V was pared by 8 bases and J by 7 bases, with 17 bases between. Germline V gene lookup returns CDR1 LNHDA and CDR2 SQIVND (reference sequence).

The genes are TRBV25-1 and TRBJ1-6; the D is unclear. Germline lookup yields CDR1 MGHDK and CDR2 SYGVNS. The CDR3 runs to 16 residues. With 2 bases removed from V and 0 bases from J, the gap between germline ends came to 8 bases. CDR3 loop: CASSEASSSYNSPLHF. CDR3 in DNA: TGTGCCAGCAGTGAAGCTAGTAGCTCCTATAATTCACCCCTCCACTTT.

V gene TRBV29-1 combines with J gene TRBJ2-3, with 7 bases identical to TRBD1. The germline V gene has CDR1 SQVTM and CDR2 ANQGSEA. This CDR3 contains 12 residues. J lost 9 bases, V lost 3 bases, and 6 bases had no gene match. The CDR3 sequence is CSVDRGQITQYF. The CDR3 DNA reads TGCAGCGTTGACAGGGGACAGATAACGCAGTATTTT.

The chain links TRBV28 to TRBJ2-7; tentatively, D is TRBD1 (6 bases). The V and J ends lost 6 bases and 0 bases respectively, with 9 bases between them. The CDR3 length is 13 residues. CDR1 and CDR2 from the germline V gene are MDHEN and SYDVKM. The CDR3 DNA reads TGTGCCAGCAGAAGACAGGCCTCCTACGAGCAGTACTTC. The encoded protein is CASRRQASYEQYF.

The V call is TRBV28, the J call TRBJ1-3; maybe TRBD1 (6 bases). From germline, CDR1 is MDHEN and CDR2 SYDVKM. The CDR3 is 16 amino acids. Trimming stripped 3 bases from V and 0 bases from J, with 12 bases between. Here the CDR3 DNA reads TGTGCCAGCAGTTTGTCAGGGGATGGCTCTGGAAACACCATATATTTT. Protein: CASSLSGDGSGNTIYF.

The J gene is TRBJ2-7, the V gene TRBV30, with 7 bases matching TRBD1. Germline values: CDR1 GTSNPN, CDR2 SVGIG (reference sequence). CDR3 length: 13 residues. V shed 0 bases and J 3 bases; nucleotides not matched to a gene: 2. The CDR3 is CAWSVRQGYEQYF. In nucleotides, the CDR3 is TGTGCCTGGAGTGTAAGACAGGGCTACGAGCAGTACTTC.

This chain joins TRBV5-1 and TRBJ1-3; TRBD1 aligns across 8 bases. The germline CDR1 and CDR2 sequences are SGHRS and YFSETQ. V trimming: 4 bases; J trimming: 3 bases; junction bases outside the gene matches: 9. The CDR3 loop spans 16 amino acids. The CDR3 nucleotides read TGCGCCAGCAGCCAACTAACAGGGGGTCTTGGAAACACCATATATTTT. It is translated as CASSQLTGGLGNTIYF.

The CDR3 bases are TGTGCCATCAGTGAGTCCACCGGCAGGGGTAGCTCCTACGAGCAGTACTTC. Translated: CAISESTGRGSSYEQYF. The chain has TRBV10-3 and TRBJ2-7, with D possibly matching TRBD1 (6 bases). V was shortened by 0 bases and J by 0 bases, with 15 bases between the two germline ends. This CDR3 comprises 17 residues. The germline CDR1 and CDR2 sequences are ENHRY and SYGVKD.

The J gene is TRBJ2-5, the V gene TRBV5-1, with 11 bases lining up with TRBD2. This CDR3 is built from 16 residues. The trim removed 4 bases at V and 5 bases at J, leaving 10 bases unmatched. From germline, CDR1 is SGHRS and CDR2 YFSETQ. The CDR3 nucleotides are TGCGCCAGCAGCCCGATTAGCGGGGGGGTATGGGAGACCCAGTACTTC. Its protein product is CASSPISGGVWETQYF.

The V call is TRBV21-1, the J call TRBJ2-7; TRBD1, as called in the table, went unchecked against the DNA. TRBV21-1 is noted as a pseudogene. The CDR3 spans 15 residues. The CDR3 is CASSKGRDRAYEQYF. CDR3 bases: TGTGCCAGCAGCAAAGGAAGGGACAGGGCCTACGAGCAGTACTTC.

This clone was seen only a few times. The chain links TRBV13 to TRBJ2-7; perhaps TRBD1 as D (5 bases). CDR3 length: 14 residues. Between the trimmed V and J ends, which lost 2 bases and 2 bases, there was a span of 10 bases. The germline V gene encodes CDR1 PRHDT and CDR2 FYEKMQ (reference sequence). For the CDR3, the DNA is TGTGCCAGCAGCTTAAGGGGCAGCACCTACGAGCAGTACTTC. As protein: CASSLRGSTYEQYF.

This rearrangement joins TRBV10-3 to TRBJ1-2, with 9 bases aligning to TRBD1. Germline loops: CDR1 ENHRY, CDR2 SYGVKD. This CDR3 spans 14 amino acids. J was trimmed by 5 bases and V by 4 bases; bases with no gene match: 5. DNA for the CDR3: TGTGCCATCAGTGCTCAGACAGGGGGTTATGGCTACACCTTC. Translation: CAISAQTGGYGYTF.

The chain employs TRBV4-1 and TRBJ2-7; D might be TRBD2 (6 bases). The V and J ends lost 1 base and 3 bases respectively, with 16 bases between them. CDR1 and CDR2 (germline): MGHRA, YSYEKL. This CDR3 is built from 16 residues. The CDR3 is CASSQGEDIGVYEQYF. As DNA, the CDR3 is TGCGCCAGCAGCCAAGGGGAGGATATTGGCGTCTACGAGCAGTACTTC.

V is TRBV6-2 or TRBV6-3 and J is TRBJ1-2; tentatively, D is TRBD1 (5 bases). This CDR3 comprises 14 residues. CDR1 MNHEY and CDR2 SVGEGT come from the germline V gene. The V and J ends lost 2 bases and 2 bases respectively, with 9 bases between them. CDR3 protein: CASSYTQGNYGYTF. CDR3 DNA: TGTGCCAGCAGTTACACGCAGGGAAACTATGGCTACACCTTC.

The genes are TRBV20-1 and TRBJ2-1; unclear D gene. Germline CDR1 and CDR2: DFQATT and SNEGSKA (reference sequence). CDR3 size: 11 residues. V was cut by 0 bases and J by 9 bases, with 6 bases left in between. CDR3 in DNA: TGCAGTGCTAGAGATAGTCGTGAGCAGTTCTTC. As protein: CSARDSREQFF.

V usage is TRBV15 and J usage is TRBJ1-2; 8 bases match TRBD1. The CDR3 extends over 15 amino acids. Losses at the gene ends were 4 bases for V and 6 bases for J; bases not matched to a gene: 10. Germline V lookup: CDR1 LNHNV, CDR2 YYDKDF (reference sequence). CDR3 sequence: CATSKGRTTGDGYTF. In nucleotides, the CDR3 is TGTGCCACCAGCAAAGGGAGGACGACAGGGGATGGCTACACCTTC.

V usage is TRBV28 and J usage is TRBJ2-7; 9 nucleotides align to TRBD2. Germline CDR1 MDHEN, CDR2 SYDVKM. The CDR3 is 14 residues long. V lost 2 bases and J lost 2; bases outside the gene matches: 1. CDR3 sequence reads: CASSLAGGPYEQYF. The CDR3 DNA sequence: TGTGCCAGCAGTTTAGCGGGAGGGCCCTACGAGCAGTACTTC.